The 19 T cell receptor beta chains below come from one sample, sequenced in a study of identical twins. TCRdb analysed the 5' RACE reads with MiXCR anew, one entry per CDR3 protein. The sample yields 230,000 or so distinct CDR3 sequences, around 8% seen once. In addition, the sample was reused for a study of yellow fever vaccine responses in identical twins.

The specimen was CD8+ T cells sorted from blood. The receptors shown here come from a woman aged 18 to 35 in good health.

This clonotype was seen a few times. The gene calls are TRBV27 and TRBJ2-7, with D possibly being TRBD1 or TRBD2 (6 bases each). Germline V gives CDR1 MNHEY, CDR2 SMNVEV (reference sequence). Trimming stripped 2 bases from V and 3 bases from J, with 11 bases between. This CDR3 region has 14 residues. CDR3 residues: CASSLTGADYEQYF. CDR3 sequence (DNA): TGTGCCAGCAGTTTAACGGGGGCTGACTACGAGCAGTACTTC.

This clonotype was detected ten times or more. V is TRBV14 and J is TRBJ2-6; D possibly uses TRBD1 or TRBD2 (5 bases each). Per germline, CDR1 SGHDN and CDR2 FVKESK. The V end lost 1 base, the J end lost 3 bases, and 16 bases lay between the germline ends. CDR3 length: 18 amino acids. The CDR3 region is CASSQGGETRLGANVLTF. The CDR3 DNA follows: TGTGCCAGCAGCCAAGGAGGGGAGACACGCCTTGGGGCCAACGTCCTGACTTTC.

CDR3 loop: CASSLIGQYEQYF. The CDR3 DNA reads as TGTGCCAGCAGCTTAATTGGACAGTACGAGCAGTACTTC. V is TRBV7-9 and J is TRBJ2-7; the D gene is possibly TRBD1 (6 bases). Trimming shortened V by 2 bases and J by 4 bases, and 9 bases separated the two germline ends. This CDR3 is 13 amino acids long. From germline, CDR1 is SEHNR and CDR2 FQNEAQ (reference sequence).

This sequence joins TRBV6-1 and TRBJ2-7, with D maybe TRBD1 (6 bases). The CDR3 length is 13 residues. Trimming cost V 11 bases and J 0 bases, with 14 bases left between them. Germline lookup yields CDR1 MNHNS and CDR2 SASEGT. CDR3 residues: CAGRQASSYEQYF. In DNA form, the CDR3 reads TGTGCCGGGAGACAGGCGAGCTCCTACGAGCAGTACTTC.

This clonotype was found a few times. The rearrangement joins TRBV20-1 to TRBJ2-5; TRBD1 or TRBD2 may be the D gene (6 bases each). The CDR3 has 19 amino acids. The V gene's germline CDR1 is DFQATT and CDR2 SNEGSKA (reference sequence). Trimming shortened V by 0 bases and J by 4 bases, and 27 bases separated the two germline ends. The CDR3 nucleotides are TGCAGTGCTAGAGATCGTAAAGTAGACAGTGGGGGGCCGGGAGAGACCCAGTACTTC. Its protein product is CSARDRKVDSGGPGETQYF.

In its sample, this clonotype was seen a few times. J is TRBJ2-3 and V is TRBV27; TRBD2 aligns across 9 bases. Germline CDR1 MNHEY, CDR2 SMNVEV (reference sequence). The CDR3 is 14 amino acids. V lost 5 bases to trimming and J lost 6 bases; unmatched junction nucleotides: 6. CDR3 loop: CASSILAGWDTQYF. The CDR3, as DNA: TGTGCCAGCAGTATCCTAGCGGGATGGGATACGCAGTATTTT.

The chain employs TRBV11-2 and TRBJ2-7; 8 nucleotides agree with TRBD1. The germline CDR1 and CDR2 sequences are SGHAT and FQNNGV. The CDR3 loop spans 16 amino acids. V lost 1 base and J lost 0; bases outside the gene matches: 5. DNA for the CDR3: TGTGCCAGCAGCTTAGGGCCGGGACAGGACTCCTACGAGCAGTACTTC. Translation gives CASSLGPGQDSYEQYF.

This clonotype was seen at least ten times. The chain has TRBV29-1 and TRBJ2-5, with D possibly TRBD1 on 5 matching bases. The germline CDR1 and CDR2 sequences are SQVTM and ANQGSEA. The CDR3 extends over 16 amino acids. V gave up 4 bases and J gave up 4 bases, with 22 bases separating them. This chain's CDR3 is CSVGGFEPGPVETQYF. The CDR3 DNA is TGCAGCGTTGGGGGTTTCGAGCCAGGGCCGGTAGAGACCCAGTACTTC. The full variable domain, in which reference TRBV29-1 and TRBJ2-5 provide the parts outside the CDR3, is SAVISQKPSRDICQRGTSLTIQCQVDSQVTMMFWYRQQPGQSLTLIATANQGSEATYESGFVIDKFPISRPNLTFSTLTVSNMSPEDSSIYLCSVGGFEPGPVETQYFGPGTRLLVL.

The sample holds a few counts of this clonotype. The V and J genes are TRBV5-1 and TRBJ2-3; D possibly corresponds to TRBD1 (6 bases). Germline V gene data show CDR1 as SGHRS and CDR2 as YFSETQ. Trimming took 7 bases from V and 2 from J, leaving 23 bases between them. The CDR3 has 17 amino acids. CDR3 nucleotides: TGCGCCAGCGCACCGAGGACAGCCATCTCTTTCACAGATACGCAGTATTTT. It encodes CASAPRTAISFTDTQYF.

The chain combines TRBV4-3 with TRBJ2-7; the D gene is possibly TRBD1 (6 bases). This CDR3 spans 14 amino acids. V lost 1 base to trimming and J lost 4 bases, with 11 bases between them. The V gene's germline CDR1 is LGHNA and CDR2 YSLEER. The CDR3 loop reads CASSQGAGDYEQYF. The CDR3 nucleotides are TGCGCCAGCAGCCAAGGTGCAGGGGATTACGAGCAGTACTTC.

This clonotype was seen at least ten times. The V and J genes are TRBV4-1 and TRBJ2-1, with D tentatively TRBD1 (7 bases). With 1 base removed from V and 9 bases from J, the gap between germline ends came to 10 bases. Germline CDR1 MGHRA, CDR2 YSYEKL. This CDR3 has 13 residues. CDR3 region: CASSQARGAEQFF. Written as DNA, the CDR3 is TGCGCCAGCAGCCAAGCCAGGGGGGCTGAGCAGTTCTTC.

This clonotype was recorded many times. The chain joins TRBV29-1 to TRBJ2-1; D not resolved. V was trimmed by 1 base and J by 0 bases, leaving 7 bases between them. Germline V lookup: CDR1 SQVTM, CDR2 ANQGSEA. This CDR3 region has 14 residues. The CDR3, as DNA: TGCAGCGTTGAAGTAGAGAGCTCCTACAATGAGCAGTTCTTC. As protein: CSVEVESSYNEQFF.

The CDR3 DNA follows: TGTGCCAGCAGCTTAGAGGCTAGCGGGATCTACGAGCAGTACTTC. Translated, it gives CASSLEASGIYEQYF. This rearrangement joins TRBV7-2 to TRBJ2-7, with 9 bases lining up with TRBD2. J was trimmed by 3 bases and V by 1 base; bases with no gene match: 4. The germline CDR1 and CDR2 sequences are SGHTA and FQGNSA. This CDR3 is built from 15 residues.

This clonotype was detected only a few times. The V gene is TRBV24-1, the J gene TRBJ2-1, with 9 bases fitting TRBD2. Germline values: CDR1 KGHDR, CDR2 SFDVKD. The CDR3 length is 15 residues. Trimming removed 0 bases from V and 6 bases from J; junction bases left unmatched: 2. CDR3: CATSDLRGGGNEQFF. The CDR3 DNA is TGTGCCACCAGTGATTTGCGCGGGGGGGGCAATGAGCAGTTCTTC.

This chain connects TRBV4-1 to TRBJ2-7; a possible D gene is TRBD2 (6 bases). The CDR3 runs 15 residues. Germline V gene data show CDR1 as MGHRA and CDR2 as YSYEKL. Trimming shortened V by 3 bases and J by 2 bases, and 14 bases separated the two germline ends. This chain's CDR3 is CASSHSGVAAYEQYF. CDR3 DNA sequence: TGCGCCAGCAGCCATTCTGGAGTAGCGGCCTACGAGCAGTACTTC.

In this sample, this clonotype turned up many times. The V and J genes are TRBV4-2 and TRBJ1-5; TRBD1 is a possible D gene (5 bases). CDR3 length: 17 residues. V lost 0 bases, J lost 3 bases, and 15 bases lay in between. Germline-derived CDR1 and CDR2 are LGHNA and YNFKEQ. CDR3 DNA: TGTGCCAGCAGCCAAGAGGGCTCAGGGATTTACAATCAGCCCCAGCATTTT. Translation gives CASSQEGSGIYNQPQHF.

The gene calls are TRBV12-3 or TRBV12-4 and TRBJ1-2; weak D call: TRBD1 (6 bases). The length of the CDR3 is 17 residues. V was cut by 8 bases and J by 5 bases, with 27 bases left in between. CDR3 in DNA: TGTGCCAGCTTTTCACGGGACATCGGTCCCCGGGTTTATGGCTACACCTTC. Protein sequence: CASFSRDIGPRVYGYTF.

In its sample, this clonotype was seen many times. The chain employs TRBV4-3 and TRBJ2-6; the D is unclear. V was pared by 0 bases and J by 1 base, with 4 bases between. The CDR3 covers 15 residues. Germline loops: CDR1 LGHNA, CDR2 YSLEER. The CDR3 DNA reads TGCGCCAGCAGCCAAGAGGAGTCTGGGGCCAACGTCCTGACTTTC. This gives the protein CASSQEESGANVLTF.

The J gene is TRBJ1-6, the V gene TRBV20-1; 8 bases are a match to TRBD1. This CDR3 is built from 15 residues. Germline V gene sequence: CDR1 DFQATT, CDR2 SNEGSKA (reference sequence). V gave up 6 bases and J gave up 6 bases; unmatched junction bases: 10. The DNA for the CDR3 is TGCAGTGCGACCTCCCGGGACAGGTCTAATTCACCCCTCCACTTT. It yields the protein CSATSRDRSNSPLHF.